The T cell receptor beta chain described here comes from a study of response to subunit inactivated influenza vaccine. TCRdb redid the calling of the RT-PCR reads with MiXCR, one entry per CDR3 protein. The top ten hold approximately 25% of the sample, which has around 200,000 distinct CDR3 sequences, roughly 14% seen once. Only a few counts were recorded for this clonotype. Its antigen is not identified. Findings of the study overall: The authors offered the suggestion that each seasonal influenza vaccination recruits few new T cells.

The ends lost 2 bases at V and 4 bases at J; junction bases unmatched: 11. The CDR3 totals 16 residues. The germline CDR1 and CDR2 sequences are MDHEN and SYDVKM. The sequenced sample was CD8+ T cells sorted from PBMCs, obtained less than 6 days after vaccination. The clonotype was recovered from a man aged 50 to 60 who received an inactivated influenza vaccine. The chain links TRBV28 to TRBJ2-7, with 7 positions matching TRBD2. CDR3 loop: CASSLRILASGYEQYF. CDR3 bases: TGTGCCAGCAGTTTACGGATACTAGCGTCCGGGTACGAGCAGTACTTC.